Below, 23 T cell receptor beta chains from the same sample are listed, as sequenced in a study of T cells in Graves' hyperthyroidism and ophthalmopathy. RNA transcripts yielded amplified TCR beta CDR3 regions. HTBI primers drove first-round RT-PCR of the TCR CDR3. Each CDR3 protein gets one entry after TCRdb re-called the multiplex PCR reads with MiXCR. The repertoire consists of about 410,000 distinct CDR3 sequences, with roughly 14% occurring once and the leading ten covering about 12%. Sequenced: blood. These receptors were obtained from a man between 18 and 29 years old with Graves' ophthalmopathy.

This clonotype was detected many times. The chain recombines TRBV4-1 with TRBJ2-3, with a possible D match to TRBD1 (5 bases). Looked up from germline, CDR1 is MGHRA and CDR2 is YSYEKL. The germline V and J ends were trimmed by 3 bases and 0 bases, with 19 bases remaining between them. The CDR3 is 18 residues long. The CDR3: CASSQWRRRGFSTDTQYF. DNA for the CDR3: TGCGCCAGCAGCCAGTGGCGGAGAAGGGGATTTAGCACAGATACGCAGTATTTT.

This clonotype has ten or more counts. This rearrangement joins TRBV5-1 to TRBJ1-1, with 8 bases lining up with TRBD1. The CDR3 consists of 14 residues. After removal of 4 bases from V and 1 base from J, the junction contained 3 bases not matched to a gene. CDR1 is SGHRS, CDR2 YFSETQ, per germline. The CDR3 DNA sequence: TGCGCCAGCAGCCCGGGACAGGAGAACACTGAAGCTTTCTTT. This sequence encodes CASSPGQENTEAFF. Variable domain in full (rest from reference TRBV5-1 and TRBJ1-1): KAGVTQTPRYLIKTRGQQVTLSCSPISGHRSVSWYQQTPGQGLQFLFEYFSETQRNKGNFPGRFSGRQFSNSRSEMNVSTLELGDSALYLCASSPGQENTEAFFGQGTRLTVV.

This clonotype was seen ten or more times. V and J are TRBV20-1 and TRBJ2-7, with D hard to call. This CDR3 has 15 amino acids. Per germline, CDR1 DFQATT and CDR2 SNEGSKA (reference sequence). V was pared by 2 bases and J by 4 bases, with 18 bases between. CDR3 sequence reads: CSARPSADTLYEQYF. The CDR3 nucleotides are TGCAGTGCTAGACCGTCCGCCGACACCTTATACGAGCAGTACTTC.

This clonotype was observed at least ten times. The CDR3 sequence is CSARETNYGYTF. The CDR3 DNA follows: TGCAGTGCTAGAGAAACTAACTATGGCTACACCTTC. The V and J genes are TRBV20-1 and TRBJ1-2; no clear D gene. The CDR3 consists of 12 residues. Trimming cost V 0 bases and J 0 bases, with 2 bases left between them. Looked up from germline, CDR1 is DFQATT and CDR2 is SNEGSKA (reference sequence).

In its sample, this clonotype was seen many times. This chain links TRBV19 with TRBJ1-2; no definite D call. Germline CDR1 LNHDA, CDR2 SQIVND (reference sequence). Trimming took 4 bases from V and 6 from J, leaving 12 bases between them. The CDR3 covers 13 residues. CDR3 DNA: TGTGCCAGTAGTAGTCTCAGACCCGATGGCTACACCTTC. This gives the protein CASSSLRPDGYTF.

Ten or more counts support this clonotype. This chain links TRBV7-2 with TRBJ1-2, with unresolved D. The CDR3 covers 14 residues. V was cut by 3 bases and J by 4 bases, with 12 bases left in between. Germline values: CDR1 SGHTA, CDR2 FQGNSA. CDR3 coding DNA: TGTGCCAGCAGCTTGGAGAGCTGGGCCTATGGCTACACCTTC. Translating gives CASSLESWAYGYTF.

V and J are TRBV30 and TRBJ1-6; 7 bases align to TRBD1. Trimming took 0 bases from V and 9 from J; bases not matched to a gene: 11. Germline V gene data show CDR1 as GTSNPN and CDR2 as SVGIG (reference sequence). This CDR3 spans 16 amino acids. The DNA for the CDR3 is TGTGCCTGGAGTGTACCAACCGGGACAGAGAGTTCACCCCTCCACTTT. Translated: CAWSVPTGTESSPLHF.

V and J are TRBV4-1 and TRBJ2-7; TRBD2 matches at 11 bases. The CDR3 has 15 amino acids. CDR1 is MGHRA and CDR2 is YSYEKL in the germline V gene. V was clipped by 2 bases and J by 7 bases; unmatched bases: 7. CDR3 sequence reads: CASSQLAGGLLEQYF. The CDR3 bases are TGCGCCAGCAGCCAACTAGCGGGAGGACTTCTGGAGCAGTACTTC.

This clonotype was seen at least ten times. V usage is TRBV4-1 and J usage is TRBJ2-5, with TRBD2 as a possible D gene (6 bases). Trimming took 5 bases from V and 4 from J, leaving 14 bases between them. This CDR3 is 14 amino acids long. Per germline, CDR1 MGHRA and CDR2 YSYEKL. DNA for the CDR3: TGCGCCAGCAGCATAAACGGGGGTGGAGAGACCCAGTACTTC. This gives the protein CASSINGGGETQYF.

This clonotype appeared a few times. The V gene is TRBV7-2, the J gene TRBJ2-5, with D possibly TRBD1 on 5 matching bases. This CDR3 is 14 amino acids long. With 2 bases removed from V and 1 base from J, the gap between germline ends came to 8 bases. Germline V gene lookup returns CDR1 SGHTA and CDR2 FQGNSA. The CDR3 DNA reads TGTGCCAGCAGCTTAATGCAGGGCCAAGAGACCCAGTACTTC. Translated, it gives CASSLMQGQETQYF.

This clonotype was counted only a few times. This chain uses TRBV19 with TRBJ2-1; TRBD2 is a possible D gene (5 bases). The CDR3 consists of 15 residues. Germline loops: CDR1 LNHDA, CDR2 SQIVND (reference sequence). V lost 2 bases to trimming and J lost 6 bases, with 14 bases between them. The CDR3 spells CASSILAGGSNEQFF. The CDR3 nucleotides are TGTGCCAGTAGTATACTAGCTGGTGGGAGCAATGAGCAGTTCTTC.

This clonotype was recorded at least ten times. The rearrangement joins TRBV25-1 to TRBJ2-5; D not certain. Trimming cost V 3 bases and J 4 bases, with 12 bases left between them. Germline assignment: CDR1 MGHDK and CDR2 SYGVNS. The CDR3 totals 14 residues. CDR3 residues: CASSDPPVGETQYF. CDR3 DNA: TGTGCCAGCAGTGATCCTCCTGTCGGAGAGACCCAGTACTTC. The full variable domain, its missing parts supplied by reference TRBV25-1 and TRBJ2-5, is EADIYQTPRYLVIGTGKKITLECSQTMGHDKMYWYQQDPGMELHLIHYSYGVNSTEKGDLSSESTVSRIRTEHFPLTLESARPSHTSQYLCASSDPPVGETQYFGPGTRLLVL.

This rearrangement joins TRBV5-1 to TRBJ1-1; TRBD1 matches at 7 bases. This CDR3 comprises 11 residues. Trimming at V came to 4 bases and at J to 11 bases, leaving 5 bases not matched to a gene. Germline V gene data show CDR1 as SGHRS and CDR2 as YFSETQ. The CDR3 is CASSHDRAAFF. The CDR3 DNA reads as TGCGCCAGCAGCCACGACAGGGCGGCTTTCTTT.

This sequence joins TRBV4-1 and TRBJ1-1; 8 bases map to TRBD1. Germline values: CDR1 MGHRA, CDR2 YSYEKL. The ends lost 3 bases at V and 6 bases at J; junction bases unmatched: 6. The length of the CDR3 is 14 residues. The CDR3 DNA follows: TGCGCCAGCAGCCATCGACAGGGGACACCTGAAGCTTTCTTT. Its protein is CASSHRQGTPEAFF.

This clonotype was detected many times. The V and J genes are TRBV7-2 and TRBJ1-5; D is ambiguous. The germline CDR1 and CDR2 sequences are SGHTA and FQGNSA. This CDR3 has 15 residues. Trimming left V 3 bases short and J 0 bases short, with 9 bases between. CDR3 DNA sequence: TGTGCCAGCAGCTTTATCCCTAATAGCAATCAGCCCCAGCATTTT. Residues: CASSFIPNSNQPQHF.

About this clonotype itself: It may be a read error: a sequence one base away is much more abundant. The chain links TRBV5-1 to TRBJ1-4; 7 nucleotides agree with TRBD1. Germline CDR1 and CDR2: SGHRS and YFSETQ. CDR3 length: 13 residues. The V and J ends lost 3 bases and 5 bases, in that order; junction bases with no gene match: 1. The CDR3 sequence: CASSSGQNEKLFF. DNA of the CDR3: TGCGCCAGCAGCTCGGGACAGAATGAAAAACTGTTTTTT.

This clonotype was seen only a few times. The V and J genes are TRBV7-9 and TRBJ2-1; 10 nucleotides agree with TRBD1. The V gene end was trimmed by 5 bases and the J gene end by 3 bases; junction bases not matched to a gene: 4. Looked up from germline, CDR1 is SEHNR and CDR2 is FQNEAQ (reference sequence). The CDR3 consists of 15 residues. The CDR3 coding sequence is TGTGCCAGCAGCGCCGGGACAGGGGTCTACAATGAGCAGTTCTTC. Translated, it gives CASSAGTGVYNEQFF.

This clonotype has at least ten counts. The chain links TRBV6-2 or TRBV6-3 to TRBJ1-5; unclear D gene. Germline values: CDR1 MNHEY, CDR2 SVGEGT. The CDR3 consists of 15 residues. V shed 4 bases and J shed 0 bases, with 10 bases lying between them. The CDR3 DNA reads TGTGCCAGCAGTTCGTCAAAATATAGCAATCAGCCCCAGCATTTT. Residues: CASSSSKYSNQPQHF.

V usage is TRBV7-9 and J usage is TRBJ1-2; 7 bases match TRBD1. The CDR3 is 16 amino acids. With V trimmed by 0 bases and J by 8 bases, 12 bases remained unmatched. The V gene's germline CDR1 is SEHNR and CDR2 FQNEAQ (reference sequence). CDR3: CASSLAWATGMNGYTF. As DNA, the CDR3 is TGTGCCAGCAGCTTAGCGTGGGCGACAGGGATGAACGGCTACACCTTC. Variable domain in full (rest from reference TRBV7-9 and TRBJ1-2): DTGVSQNPRHKITKRGQNVTFRCDPISEHNRLYWYRQTLGQGPEFLTYFQNEAQLEKSRLLSDRFSAERPKGSFSTLEIQRTEQGDSAMYLCASSLAWATGMNGYTFGSGTRLTVV.

A note on this clonotype: This could be a read error, since a much larger clone is one nucleotide away. J is TRBJ2-2 and V is TRBV27; D unclear. The CDR3 is 14 amino acids. Germline V lookup: CDR1 MNHEY, CDR2 SMNVEV (reference sequence). The CDR3 spells CANSLGLGPGELFF. CDR3 nucleotide sequence: TGTGCCAACAGTTTAGGTCTGGGCCCCGGGGAGCTGTTTTTT.

This clonotype was recorded many times. The rearrangement uses TRBV5-1 and TRBJ2-7; D may be TRBD1 (6 bases). Germline V CDR1 and CDR2: SGHRS, YFSETQ. The ends were cut back, 6 bases at V and 3 bases at J, with 13 bases in the middle. This CDR3 is 13 amino acids long. The CDR3 DNA follows: TGCGCCAGCACGTCAGGGGAAGGCTACGAGCAGTACTTC. It translates to CASTSGEGYEQYF.

The chain carries TRBV12-3 or TRBV12-4 and TRBJ2-1; 9 bases are shared with TRBD2. The CDR3 has 14 amino acids. Trimming removed 5 bases from V and 5 bases from J; junction bases left unmatched: 4. In nucleotides, the CDR3 is TGTGCCAGCAGTAAGACTAGCGGCAACAATGAGCAGTTCTTC. Its protein product is CASSKTSGNNEQFF.

The sample holds many counts of this clonotype. The chain links TRBV27 to TRBJ1-2; D remains unclear. Germline V CDR1 and CDR2: MNHEY, SMNVEV (reference sequence). The CDR3 covers 12 residues. Trimming took 6 bases from V and 4 from J, leaving 9 bases between them. CDR3 protein: CASRPPGYGYTF. CDR3 DNA sequence: TGTGCCAGCAGGCCCCCCGGCTATGGCTACACCTTC.